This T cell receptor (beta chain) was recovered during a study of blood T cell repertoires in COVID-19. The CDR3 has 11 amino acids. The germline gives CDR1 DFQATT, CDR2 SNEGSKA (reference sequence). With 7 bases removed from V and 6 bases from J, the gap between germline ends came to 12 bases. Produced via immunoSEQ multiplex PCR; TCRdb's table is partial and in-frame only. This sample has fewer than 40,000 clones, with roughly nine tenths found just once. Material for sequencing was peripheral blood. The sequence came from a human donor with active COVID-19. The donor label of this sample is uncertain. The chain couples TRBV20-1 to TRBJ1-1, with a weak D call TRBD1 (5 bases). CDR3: CSGWTHPEAFF. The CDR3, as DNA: TGCAGTGGATGGACACACCCTGAAGCTTTCTTT.